This entry describes one T cell receptor beta chain. As processed by the authors: Researchers report that nucleated cell counts were estimated from reference gene primer amplification. The table came from immunoSEQ multiplex PCR; TCRdb's copy has only in-frame clones and leaves some out. V, J and clone size are taken as reported in that table, and D and trimming were inferred from the DNA itself. Altogether approximately 78,000 clones are present, roughly nine tenths being singletons, with the ten largest covering about 2.5%. These data originate in a study of blood T cell repertoires in COVID-19. The overall study: Sites in the United States, Italy and Spain provided acute and convalescent COVID-19 samples. The cDNA or gDNA used as material had been derived from T cells, B-cell-depleted T cells, or PBMCs.

Seattle enrolled patients during active infection and tracked them longitudinally. This receptor was obtained from a man aged 45 to 65 with COVID-19, enrolled during active disease. Sequenced sample: peripheral blood.

The CDR3 reads CASRPEQGSNQPQHF. In DNA form, the CDR3 reads TGTGCCAGCAGACCGGAACAGGGTAGCAATCAGCCCCAGCATTTT. The rearrangement links TRBV11-3 to TRBJ1-5; possible D gene TRBD1, 6 bases. CDR3 length: 15 amino acids. Germline CDR1 SGHNT, CDR2 YENEEA. V was shortened by 6 bases and J by 0 bases, with 12 bases between the two germline ends.